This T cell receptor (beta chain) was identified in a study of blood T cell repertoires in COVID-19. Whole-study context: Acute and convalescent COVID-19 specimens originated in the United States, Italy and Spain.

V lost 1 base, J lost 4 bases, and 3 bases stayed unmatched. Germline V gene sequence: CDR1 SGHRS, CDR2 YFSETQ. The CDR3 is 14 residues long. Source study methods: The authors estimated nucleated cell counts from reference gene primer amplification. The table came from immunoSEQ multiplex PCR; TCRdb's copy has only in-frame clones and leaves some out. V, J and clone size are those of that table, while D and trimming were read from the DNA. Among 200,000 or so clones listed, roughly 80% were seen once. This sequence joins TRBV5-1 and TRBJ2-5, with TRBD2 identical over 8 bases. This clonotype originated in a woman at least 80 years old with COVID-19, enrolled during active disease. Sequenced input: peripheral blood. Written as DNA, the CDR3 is TGCGCCAGCAGCTTGTTTCGGGAGGGAGAGACCCAGTACTTC. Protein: CASSLFREGETQYF.